Presented here are 27 T cell receptor beta chains from one specimen sequenced in a study of CD8+ T cells in alopecia areata. Treatment defined: oral pan-JAK inhibitor, 5-10 mg twice daily. Extraction of RNA preceded its reverse transcription into cDNA, which served as the sequencing template. Method: immunoSEQ multiplex PCR; TCRdb's copy keeps in-frame clones and lacks some. The sample lists under 350,000 clones, roughly 60% seen once, with 1.8% in the top ten. The sample consisted of CD4+ T cells sorted from blood, taken at week 24, from a patient treated with tofacitinib. Every receptor here comes from a human donor with alopecia areata.

The chain combines TRBV6-5 with TRBJ1-1; possible D gene TRBD1, 5 bases. The CDR3 contains 11 residues. Germline values: CDR1 MNHEY, CDR2 SVGAGI. V gave up 6 bases and J gave up 8 bases, with 10 bases separating them. Here the CDR3 DNA reads TGTGCCAGCAGCCGGGAGGGGGAAGCTTTCTTT. Protein product: CASSREGEAFF.

The rearrangement joins TRBV11-1 to TRBJ1-3; D is unclear. This CDR3 contains 15 residues. Germline V gene data show CDR1 as SGHAT and CDR2 as FQDESV (reference sequence). V lost 5 bases and J lost 4, with 15 bases in between. CDR3 sequence: CASSQRTGMGNTIYF. The DNA for the CDR3 is TGTGCCAGCAGCCAACGGACGGGTATGGGAAACACCATATATTTT. Full variable domain (rest looked up from reference TRBV11-1 and TRBJ1-3): EAEVAQSPRYKITEKSQAVAFWCDPISGHATLYWYRQILGQGPELLVQFQDESVVDDSQLPKDRFSAERLKGVDSTLKIQPAELGDSAMYLCASSQRTGMGNTIYFGEGSWLTVV.

This chain connects TRBV4-1 to TRBJ1-6, with no clear D. V was trimmed by 6 bases and J by 7 bases, leaving 13 bases between them. This CDR3 comprises 14 residues. Per germline, CDR1 MGHRA and CDR2 YSYEKL. Here the CDR3 reads CASRLTRKNSPLHF. The CDR3 nucleotides read TGCGCCAGCAGATTGACACGAAAGAATTCACCCCTCCACTTT.

J is TRBJ2-5 and V is TRBV30, with D perhaps matching TRBD1 (6 bases). The CDR3 has 13 amino acids. The V gene's germline CDR1 is GTSNPN and CDR2 SVGIG (reference sequence). Deletions cut 4 bases from V and 2 bases from J, with 11 bases between. CDR3 DNA: TGTGCCTGGATGAAGGGGGAGCAAGAGACCCAGTACTTC. This codes for CAWMKGEQETQYF.

This clone was seen a few times. The rearrangement uses TRBV4-2 and TRBJ2-6; D is possibly TRBD1 or TRBD2 (5 bases each). CDR1 and CDR2 from the germline V gene are LGHNA and YNFKEQ. V was trimmed by 3 bases and J by 2 bases, leaving 5 bases between them. There are 14 residues in the CDR3. The CDR3 bases are TGTGCCAGCAGCCAGGGGGCTGGGGCCAACGTCCTGACTTTC. This translates into CASSQGAGANVLTF.

This clone was detected a few times. The chain links TRBV5-1 to TRBJ2-5, with D perhaps matching TRBD1 (6 bases). The CDR3 length is 16 residues. V lost 2 bases to trimming and J lost 4 bases, with 18 bases between them. The germline V gene encodes CDR1 SGHRS and CDR2 YFSETQ. Here the CDR3 reads CASSLINRAYLETQYF. The CDR3 bases are TGCGCCAGCAGCTTAATCAACAGGGCTTATCTAGAGACCCAGTACTTC. The entire variable domain, with the rest obtained from reference TRBV5-1 and TRBJ2-5, is as follows: KAGVTQTPRYLIKTRGQQVTLSCSPISGHRSVSWYQQTPGQGLQFLFEYFSETQRNKGNFPGRFSGRQFSNSRSEMNVSTLELGDSALYLCASSLINRAYLETQYFGPGTRLLVL.

Only a few counts were recorded for this clone. Within the sample, other DNA sequences also encode this same CDR3. The V and J genes are TRBV28 and TRBJ1-2; a weak D match, TRBD1 (5 bases). Per the germline V gene, CDR1 is MDHEN and CDR2 is SYDVKM. This CDR3 region has 14 residues. Trimming stripped 3 bases from V and 4 bases from J, with 12 bases between. The CDR3, as DNA: TGTGCCAGCAGTTTGGGGCTGGGGGGCTATGGCTACACCTTC. Amino acid sequence: CASSLGLGGYGYTF.

This clone was picked up one time. The V call is TRBV25-1, the J call TRBJ2-7; 8 bases map to TRBD1. CDR3 length equals 15 residues. J lost 2 bases, V lost 5 bases, and 8 bases had no gene match. In germline, CDR1 is MGHDK, CDR2 SYGVNS. The CDR3: CASSPPGTGTYEQYF. The CDR3 nucleotides read TGTGCCAGCAGTCCACCCGGGACAGGAACCTACGAGCAGTACTTC.

This clone was found a few times. This chain uses TRBV7-9 with TRBJ2-7, with D perhaps TRBD1 (5 bases). This CDR3 comprises 14 residues. V lost 1 base to trimming and J lost 1 base, with 8 bases between them. Germline loops: CDR1 SEHNR, CDR2 FQNEAQ (reference sequence). CDR3 coding DNA: TGTGCCAGCAGCTTAGTGGGGCAGTCCTACGAGCAGTACTTC. It translates to CASSLVGQSYEQYF.

The chain is built from TRBV11-1 and TRBJ2-2; 13 positions agree with TRBD2. V gave up 4 bases and J gave up 6 bases; unmatched junction bases: 2. Per germline, CDR1 SGHAT and CDR2 FQDESV (reference sequence). This CDR3 spans 15 amino acids. The CDR3 sequence: CASSSGLAGAGELFF. CDR3 bases: TGTGCCAGCAGCTCCGGACTAGCGGGGGCCGGGGAGCTGTTTTTT.

The V and J genes are TRBV7-2 and TRBJ1-2, with D possibly matching TRBD1 (5 bases). There are 13 residues in the CDR3. The V end lost 2 bases, the J end lost 8 bases, and 12 bases lay between the germline ends. The V gene's germline CDR1 is SGHTA and CDR2 FQGNSA. The CDR3 sequence is CASSLWGAEGYTF. DNA for the CDR3: TGTGCCAGCAGCTTATGGGGCGCCGAAGGCTACACCTTC. The complete variable domain, with remaining parts taken from reference TRBV7-2 and TRBJ1-2, reads GAGVSQSPSNKVTEKGKDVELRCDPISGHTALYWYRQSLGQGLEFLIYFQGNSAPDKSGLPSDRFSAERTGGSVSTLTIQRTQQEDSAVYLCASSLWGAEGYTFGSGTRLTVV.

This clone was recorded a few times. The chain joins TRBV2 to TRBJ1-5; perhaps TRBD1 as D (5 bases). Germline loops: CDR1 SNHLY, CDR2 FYNNEI. V lost 0 bases, J lost 6 bases, and 12 bases lay in between. The CDR3 covers 15 residues. CDR3 nucleotide sequence: TGTGCCAGCAGTGAAGCCCTTGGGACGGGTCAGCCCCAGCATTTT. This translates into CASSEALGTGQPQHF. The full variable domain, rest sourced from reference TRBV2 and TRBJ1-5, is EPEVTQTPSHQVTQMGQEVILRCVPISNHLYFYWYRQILGQKVEFLVSFYNNEISEKSEIFDDQFSVERPDGSNFTLKIRSTKLEDSAMYFCASSEALGTGQPQHFGDGTRLSIL.

V usage is TRBV27 and J usage is TRBJ2-7, with D maybe TRBD2 (6 bases). V lost 7 bases and J 1 base, leaving 20 bases between the germline ends. Germline-derived CDR1 and CDR2 are MNHEY and SMNVEV (reference sequence). This CDR3 is 16 amino acids long. The chain's CDR3 is CASTPEAAGPSYEQYF. CDR3 in DNA: TGTGCCAGCACCCCCGAGGCGGCGGGACCTTCCTACGAGCAGTACTTC.

V and J are TRBV7-8 and TRBJ2-5; D is undetermined. Trimming took 5 bases from V and 5 from J, leaving 12 bases between them. The V gene's germline CDR1 is SGHVS and CDR2 FQNEAQ. The CDR3 is 13 residues long. The CDR3 DNA is TGTGCCAGCAGCCCGCGGAGTGCGGAGACCCAGTACTTC. This sequence encodes CASSPRSAETQYF. The full variable domain, completed using reference TRBV7-8 and TRBJ2-5, is GAGVSQSPRYKVAKRGQDVALRCDPISGHVSLFWYQQALGQGPEFLTYFQNEAQLDKSGLPSDRFFAERPEGSVSTLKIQRTQQEDSAVYLCASSPRSAETQYFGPGTRLLVL.

V is TRBV7-9 and J is TRBJ1-6; D remains ambiguous. From germline, CDR1 is SEHNR and CDR2 FQNEAQ (reference sequence). V lost 8 bases and J 6 bases, leaving 11 bases between the germline ends. The CDR3 runs 13 residues. The CDR3 DNA follows: TGTGCCAGCGATCGGATGGGTAATTCACCCCTCCACTTT. This gives the protein CASDRMGNSPLHF.

V usage is TRBV5-4 and J usage is TRBJ2-3; 9 bases are a match to TRBD2. The CDR3 has 15 amino acids. The J segment lost 0 bases and the V segment lost 5 bases, leaving 4 bases of the junction unmatched. CDR1 and CDR2 (germline): SGHNT, YYREEE (reference sequence). The CDR3 here is CASRPTSGSTDTQYF. CDR3 coding DNA: TGTGCCAGCAGACCGACTAGCGGAAGCACAGATACGCAGTATTTT.

This chain connects TRBV6-1 to TRBJ1-5, with a tentative D call TRBD1 (5 bases). Looked up from germline, CDR1 is MNHNS and CDR2 is SASEGT. Trimming pared 6 bases from V and 1 base from J, leaving 7 bases between. The CDR3 totals 13 residues. The CDR3 loop is CASRGPSNQPQHF. CDR3 bases: TGTGCCAGCAGGGGACCGAGCAATCAGCCCCAGCATTTT.

The chain uses TRBV4-3 and TRBJ2-3; no clear D. The CDR3 is 14 amino acids. Germline assignment: CDR1 LGHNA and CDR2 YSLEER. V dropped 0 bases and J dropped 5 bases, with 9 bases sitting between them. The CDR3 DNA is TGCGCCAGCAGCCAAGATCTAGAGGTAGATACGCAGTATTTT. Encoded protein: CASSQDLEVDTQYF.

This sequence joins TRBV5-1 and TRBJ1-1; D is ambiguous. This CDR3 spans 16 amino acids. Trimming left V 0 bases short and J 2 bases short, with 14 bases between. The germline V gene has CDR1 SGHRS and CDR2 YFSETQ. The CDR3 region is CASSLEAGQLNTEAFF. In nucleotides, the CDR3 is TGCGCCAGCAGCTTGGAGGCAGGTCAACTTAACACTGAAGCTTTCTTT.

The rearrangement joins TRBV29-1 to TRBJ1-5, with D hard to call. The CDR3 runs to 13 residues. Germline assignment: CDR1 SQVTM and CDR2 ANQGSEA. V was pared by 0 bases and J by 7 bases, with 10 bases between. The CDR3 protein is CSVEEQLGQPQHF. The CDR3 bases are TGCAGCGTTGAAGAGCAGCTCGGACAGCCCCAGCATTTT.

The chain employs TRBV2 and TRBJ1-1, with TRBD1 identical over 7 bases. Germline V CDR1 and CDR2: SNHLY, FYNNEI. V was pared by 6 bases and J by 2 bases, with 3 bases of the junction left unmatched. CDR3 size: 13 residues. Written as DNA, the CDR3 is TGTGCCAGCAGGGGACAGTTCAACACTGAAGCTTTCTTT. This gives the protein CASRGQFNTEAFF.

The table lists this clone with a few counts. The chain carries TRBV23-1 and TRBJ2-7; D is possibly TRBD2 (6 bases). TRBV23-1 is an ORF, with its function uncertain. V dropped 3 bases and J dropped 4 bases, with 10 bases sitting between them. The CDR3 extends over 13 amino acids. The CDR3 coding sequence is TGCGCCAGCAGTCACGGGACTCCATACGAGCAGTACTTC. Translated: CASSHGTPYEQYF.

This chain uses TRBV7-2 with TRBJ1-2, with D perhaps TRBD1 (6 bases). With 1 base removed from V and 5 bases from J, the gap between germline ends came to 17 bases. The CDR3 runs to 16 residues. Germline CDR1 reads SGHTA; CDR2 reads FQGNSA. CDR3 in amino acids: CASSLGSGEVGYGYTF. The CDR3 DNA reads TGTGCCAGCAGCTTAGGGTCAGGGGAAGTAGGATATGGCTACACCTTC.

This clone occurred a few times. The rearrangement uses TRBV7-8 and TRBJ1-6; a possible D gene is TRBD1 (5 bases). The V gene lost 5 bases and the J gene lost 11 bases, with 25 bases spanning the gap. Per the germline V gene, CDR1 is SGHVS and CDR2 is FQNEAQ. The CDR3 has 17 residues. CDR3 in amino acids: CASSGGGSRSKEAPLHF. The CDR3 DNA reads TGTGCCAGCAGCGGCGGGGGGTCCCGATCCAAAGAAGCACCCCTCCACTTT.

This clone was counted once. The CDR3 reads CASSGAETQYF. The CDR3 coding sequence is TGTGCCAGCAGCGGGGCGGAGACCCAGTACTTC. The chain links TRBV7-2 to TRBJ2-5; maybe TRBD1 (5 bases). The CDR3 extends over 11 amino acids. CDR1 and CDR2 from the germline V gene are SGHTA and FQGNSA. Trimming removed 5 bases from V and 5 bases from J, with 6 bases in between.

The chain recombines TRBV25-1 with TRBJ2-7; the D gene is possibly TRBD1 (6 bases). Deletions cut 2 bases from V and 3 bases from J, with 11 bases between. Per the germline V gene, CDR1 is MGHDK and CDR2 is SYGVNS. CDR3 length equals 14 residues. The CDR3: CASSEPGHHYEQYF. The DNA of the CDR3 is TGTGCCAGCAGTGAACCGGGACACCACTACGAGCAGTACTTC.

This clone occurred a few times. The chain uses TRBV2 and TRBJ1-2, with 9 bases identical to TRBD1. The CDR3 sequence is 14 residues long. Per germline, CDR1 SNHLY and CDR2 FYNNEI. Trimming removed 2 bases from V and 8 bases from J; junction bases left unmatched: 6. The chain's CDR3 is CASSEHRGPRGYTF. CDR3 coding DNA: TGTGCCAGCAGTGAACACAGGGGGCCTCGAGGCTACACCTTC.